The rows below give T cell receptor beta chains drawn from one sample of a study of neurological immune-mediated disorders. TCRdb analysed the 5' RACE reads with MiXCR anew, one entry per CDR3 protein. The sample gives tens of thousands of distinct CDR3 sequences, around a fifth of which show up once; more than 4% is in the top ten. The sequencing input was PBMCs. These receptor sequences come from a man in his 60s with HTLV-1-associated myelopathy (HAM/TSP). The CDR3 runs from the conserved cysteine through the conserved F or W. Each record gives: clone size, V gene, J gene, D gene, CDR3 length, CDR3 protein, CDR3 DNA. The D gene is left open where the match is weak. Only part of the rows carry a size: once, few, many, or a class if the clone is expanded.

clone size: many
V gene: TRBV5-1
J gene: TRBJ1-4
D gene: NA
CDR3 length: 14
CDR3 protein: CASSLGGLDEKLFF
CDR3 DNA: TGCGCCAGCAGCTTGGGAGGGTTAGATGAAAAACTGTTTTTT

clone size: many
V gene: TRBV14
J gene: TRBJ2-1
D gene: NA
CDR3 length: 12
CDR3 protein: CASSQDRGVGAF
CDR3 DNA: TGTGCCAGCAGCCAAGATAGAGGGGTCGGGGCCTTC

clone size: medium-sized
V gene: TRBV7-3
J gene: TRBJ1-1
D gene: NA
CDR3 length: 14
CDR3 protein: CASSPEGLNTEAFF
CDR3 DNA: TGTGCCAGCAGCCCTGAGGGGTTGAACACTGAAGCTTTCTTT

clone size: many
V gene: TRBV5-5
J gene: TRBJ1-6
D gene: NA
CDR3 length: 17
CDR3 protein: CASSLFLGRDRGSPLHF
CDR3 DNA: TGTGCCAGCAGCTTGTTCCTCGGGCGGGATAGGGGGTCACCCCTCCACTTT

clone size: few
V gene: TRBV7-9
J gene: TRBJ2-3
D gene: NA
CDR3 length: 15
CDR3 protein: CASSLASGRTDTQYF
CDR3 DNA: TGTGCCAGCAGCTTAGCTAGCGGACGCACAGATACGCAGTATTTT

clone size: NA
V gene: TRBV7-8
J gene: TRBJ2-3
D gene: NA
CDR3 length: 12
CDR3 protein: CASSTSGNTQSF
CDR3 DNA: TGTGCCAGCAGCACCTCAGGGAATACGCAGTCTTTT

clone size: NA
V gene: TRBV20-1
J gene: TRBJ2-2
D gene: TRBD1
CDR3 length: 15
CDR3 protein: CSAISGQGACGELFF
CDR3 DNA: TGCAGTGCTATATCGGGACAGGGGGCGTGCGGGGAGCTGTTTTTT

clone size: many
V gene: TRBV20-1
J gene: TRBJ2-3
D gene: NA
CDR3 length: 15
CDR3 protein: CSARGDRGRTDTQYF
CDR3 DNA: TGCAGTGCTAGAGGGGACCGGGGCCGCACAGATACGCAGTATTTT

clone size: many
V gene: TRBV7-2
J gene: TRBJ2-3
D gene: NA
CDR3 length: 16
CDR3 protein: CASSLVGRGRTDTQYF
CDR3 DNA: TGTGCCAGCAGCTTAGTAGGGAGAGGCCGCACAGATACGCAGTATTTT

clone size: many
V gene: TRBV6-5
J gene: TRBJ2-2
D gene: NA
CDR3 length: 12
CDR3 protein: CASSLAAGELFF
CDR3 DNA: TGTGCCAGCAGTCTAGCAGCCGGGGAGCTGTTTTTT

clone size: NA
V gene: TRBV7-9
J gene: TRBJ2-7
D gene: NA
CDR3 length: 15
CDR3 protein: CTSSRTRIGLYEQYF
CDR3 DNA: TGTACCAGCAGCCGAACACGGATAGGGCTTTACGAGCAGTACTTC

clone size: NA
V gene: TRBV30
J gene: TRBJ1-4
D gene: TRBD1
CDR3 length: 15
CDR3 protein: CAWSDPGGRNEKLFF
CDR3 DNA: TGTGCCTGGAGTGATCCAGGGGGAAGGAATGAAAAACTGTTTTTT

clone size: many
V gene: TRBV9
J gene: TRBJ2-1
D gene: TRBD2
CDR3 length: 14
CDR3 protein: CASSVGTSGNEQFF
CDR3 DNA: TGTGCCAGCAGCGTAGGGACTAGCGGAAATGAGCAGTTCTTC

clone size: NA
V gene: TRBV5-1
J gene: TRBJ1-5
D gene: TRBD1
CDR3 length: 15
CDR3 protein: CSSSQGTGVNQPQHF
CDR3 DNA: TGCTCTAGCAGCCAAGGGACAGGGGTCAATCAGCCCCAGCATTTT

clone size: medium-sized
V gene: TRBV20-1
J gene: TRBJ1-2
D gene: NA
CDR3 length: 11
CDR3 protein: CSATGVYDYTF
CDR3 DNA: TGCAGTGCTACAGGAGTATATGACTACACCTTC

clone size: many
V gene: TRBV20-1
J gene: TRBJ1-5
D gene: TRBD1
CDR3 length: 14
CDR3 protein: CSADQSRGEQPQHF
CDR3 DNA: TGCAGTGCTGACCAATCCAGGGGGGAACAGCCCCAGCATTTT

clone size: few
V gene: TRBV19
J gene: TRBJ2-2
D gene: TRBD1
CDR3 length: 14
CDR3 protein: CAGRLTGGTGELFF
CDR3 DNA: TGTGCCGGAAGACTTACAGGGGGCACCGGGGAGCTGTTTTTT

clone size: NA
V gene: TRBV7-3
J gene: TRBJ2-2
D gene: NA
CDR3 length: 13
CDR3 protein: CVSSPANTGELFF
CDR3 DNA: TGTGTCAGCAGCCCCGCGAACACCGGGGAGCTGTTTTTT

clone size: many
V gene: TRBV2
J gene: TRBJ2-1
D gene: TRBD2
CDR3 length: 15
CDR3 protein: CASSRLAGGRNEQFF
CDR3 DNA: TGTGCCAGCAGTCGACTAGCGGGAGGGCGCAATGAGCAGTTCTTC

clone size: many
V gene: TRBV28
J gene: TRBJ1-4
D gene: TRBD1
CDR3 length: 15
CDR3 protein: CASSMSGQGEQKLFF
CDR3 DNA: TGTGCCAGCAGTATGAGTGGACAGGGTGAACAAAAACTGTTTTTT

clone size: few
V gene: TRBV15
J gene: TRBJ1-4
D gene: TRBD1
CDR3 length: 14
CDR3 protein: CATSRDRGYEKLFF
CDR3 DNA: TGTGCCACCAGCAGGGACAGGGGTTATGAAAAACTGTTTTTT

clone size: many
V gene: TRBV9
J gene: TRBJ2-7
D gene: TRBD1
CDR3 length: 16
CDR3 protein: CASSVGVGGSPYEQYF
CDR3 DNA: TGTGCCAGCAGCGTAGGGGTAGGGGGCTCACCCTACGAGCAGTACTTC

clone size: NA
V gene: TRBV5-5
J gene: TRBJ2-1
D gene: NA
CDR3 length: 20
CDR3 protein: CASSFYICSARLIGYNEQFF
CDR3 DNA: NA

clone size: NA
V gene: TRBV9
J gene: TRBJ2-3
D gene: TRBD2
CDR3 length: 17
CDR3 protein: CASSVGVAGVRTDTQYF
CDR3 DNA: TGTGCCAGCAGCGTAGGGGTAGCGGGAGTTCGCACAGATACGCAGTATTTT

clone size: many
V gene: TRBV9
J gene: TRBJ1-6
D gene: TRBD1
CDR3 length: 15
CDR3 protein: CASSVADRGNSPLHF
CDR3 DNA: TGTGCCAGCAGCGTAGCGGACAGGGGAAATTCACCCCTCCACTTT

clone size: many
V gene: TRBV20-1
J gene: TRBJ1-6
D gene: NA
CDR3 length: 15
CDR3 protein: CSALRVGRSNSPLHF
CDR3 DNA: TGCAGTGCCTTAAGAGTCGGCAGGAGTAATTCACCCCTCCACTTT

clone size: NA
V gene: TRBV20-1
J gene: TRBJ2-1
D gene: TRBD2
CDR3 length: 14
CDR3 protein: CSARSGSLGNEQFF
CDR3 DNA: TGCAGTGCTAGGAGCGGGAGTTTAGGCAATGAGCAGTTCTTC

clone size: many
V gene: TRBV5-1
J gene: TRBJ2-3
D gene: NA
CDR3 length: 16
CDR3 protein: CASSLGTLSSTDTQYF
CDR3 DNA: TGCGCCAGCAGCTTGGGGACACTGTCTAGCACAGATACGCAGTATTTT

clone size: medium-sized
V gene: TRBV5-1
J gene: TRBJ2-1
D gene: NA
CDR3 length: 14
CDR3 protein: CASSQGLETNEQFF
CDR3 DNA: TGCGCCAGCAGCCAGGGGTTGGAGACCAATGAGCAGTTCTTC

clone size: many
V gene: TRBV3-1
J gene: TRBJ2-7
D gene: NA
CDR3 length: 14
CDR3 protein: CASSARGGSGEQYF
CDR3 DNA: TGTGCCAGCAGCGCCAGGGGCGGGAGCGGCGAGCAGTACTTC

clone size: many
V gene: TRBV5-1
J gene: TRBJ2-1
D gene: NA
CDR3 length: 16
CDR3 protein: CASSLGGTHGTDEQFF
CDR3 DNA: TGCGCCAGCAGCTTAGGTGGAACCCACGGGACCGATGAGCAGTTCTTC

clone size: many
V gene: TRBV12-3/TRBV12-4
J gene: TRBJ2-1
D gene: TRBD1
CDR3 length: 15
CDR3 protein: CATGVGTGIHNEQFF
CDR3 DNA: TGTGCGACAGGCGTCGGGACAGGGATTCACAATGAGCAGTTCTTC

clone size: many
V gene: TRBV6-1
J gene: TRBJ2-1
D gene: NA
CDR3 length: 13
CDR3 protein: CASSASLYNEQFF
CDR3 DNA: TGTGCCAGCAGTGCCTCACTCTACAATGAGCAGTTCTTC

clone size: NA
V gene: TRBV28
J gene: TRBJ2-3
D gene: NA
CDR3 length: 15
CDR3 protein: CASSLLMANSDTQYF
CDR3 DNA: TGTGCCAGCAGTTTATTGATGGCGAACTCAGATACGCAGTATTTT

clone size: many
V gene: TRBV29-1
J gene: TRBJ2-2
D gene: TRBD1
CDR3 length: 13
CDR3 protein: CSGGTGVIGELFF
CDR3 DNA: TGCAGCGGGGGGACAGGGGTAATCGGGGAGCTGTTTTTT

clone size: NA
V gene: TRBV15
J gene: TRBJ2-3
D gene: NA
CDR3 length: 17
CDR3 protein: CATSRDGAGTGTDTQYF
CDR3 DNA: TGTGCCACCAGCAGAGATGGGGCGGGGACAGGCACAGATACGCAGTATTTT

clone size: many
V gene: TRBV25-1
J gene: TRBJ2-1
D gene: TRBD2
CDR3 length: 16
CDR3 protein: CASSGPTSGRANEQFF
CDR3 DNA: TGTGCCAGCAGTGGGCCGACTAGCGGGAGGGCCAATGAGCAGTTCTTC

clone size: many
V gene: TRBV9
J gene: TRBJ2-7
D gene: TRBD1
CDR3 length: 16
CDR3 protein: CASSAPPGTGAYEQYF
CDR3 DNA: TGTGCCAGCAGCGCACCTCCCGGGACAGGGGCCTACGAGCAGTACTTC

clone size: many
V gene: TRBV9
J gene: TRBJ2-3
D gene: NA
CDR3 length: 15
CDR3 protein: CASSGSLTATDTQYF
CDR3 DNA: TGTGCCAGCAGCGGATCCCTAACCGCCACAGATACGCAGTATTTT

clone size: many
V gene: TRBV5-1
J gene: TRBJ1-1
D gene: NA
CDR3 length: 16
CDR3 protein: CASTDGPGAKNTEAFF
CDR3 DNA: TGCGCCAGCACCGATGGGCCAGGGGCAAAGAACACTGAAGCTTTCTTT

clone size: NA
V gene: TRBV12-3/TRBV12-4
J gene: TRBJ2-1
D gene: NA
CDR3 length: 15
CDR3 protein: CASWDRDMSHNEQFF
CDR3 DNA: TGTGCCAGCTGGGACCGGGACATGTCTCACAATGAGCAGTTCTTC

clone size: many
V gene: TRBV27
J gene: TRBJ2-5
D gene: NA
CDR3 length: 11
CDR3 protein: CASGRRETQYF
CDR3 DNA: TGTGCCAGCGGACGGAGGGAGACCCAGTACTTC

clone size: many
V gene: TRBV20-1
J gene: TRBJ1-6
D gene: TRBD1
CDR3 length: 16
CDR3 protein: CSAGQGANSYNSPLHF
CDR3 DNA: TGCAGTGCCGGACAGGGGGCTAACTCCTATAATTCACCCCTCCACTTT

clone size: NA
V gene: TRBV6-6
J gene: TRBJ2-7
D gene: NA
CDR3 length: 16
CDR3 protein: CASSYSGQRHSYEQYF
CDR3 DNA: TGTGCCAGCAGTTACTCGGGGCAGCGCCACTCCTACGAGCAGTACTTC

clone size: many
V gene: TRBV5-1
J gene: TRBJ2-7
D gene: NA
CDR3 length: 17
CDR3 protein: CASSLSYDRSLSYEQYF
CDR3 DNA: TGCGCCAGCAGCTTGTCCTACGACAGGTCCCTTTCCTACGAGCAGTACTTC

clone size: many
V gene: TRBV20-1
J gene: TRBJ2-7
D gene: TRBD2
CDR3 length: 13
CDR3 protein: CSAILAGGGEQYF
CDR3 DNA: TGCAGTGCTATACTAGCGGGAGGAGGCGAGCAGTACTTC

clone size: NA
V gene: TRBV20-1
J gene: TRBJ1-4
D gene: NA
CDR3 length: 13
CDR3 protein: CSAESQGGEKLFF
CDR3 DNA: TGCAGTGCTGAGAGCCAGGGAGGAGAAAAACTGTTTTTT

clone size: many
V gene: TRBV20-1
J gene: TRBJ2-2
D gene: NA
CDR3 length: 14
CDR3 protein: CSARGGPNTGELFF
CDR3 DNA: TGCAGTGCTAGAGGGGGGCCTAACACCGGGGAGCTGTTTTTT

clone size: NA
V gene: TRBV14
J gene: TRBJ2-1
D gene: TRBD1
CDR3 length: 16
CDR3 protein: CASSQVGTGTYNEQFF
CDR3 DNA: TGTGCCAGCAGCCAAGTGGGGACAGGGACTTACAATGAGCAGTTCTTC

clone size: NA
V gene: TRBV28
J gene: TRBJ1-4
D gene: NA
CDR3 length: 15
CDR3 protein: CASSGAGAEREKLFF
CDR3 DNA: TGTGCCAGCAGTGGGGCAGGGGCAGAGAGGGAAAAACTGTTTTTT

clone size: NA
V gene: TRBV7-9
J gene: TRBJ2-1
D gene: NA
CDR3 length: 14
CDR3 protein: CASSLGRVYNEQFF
CDR3 DNA: TGTGCCAGCAGCTTAGGGCGGGTCTACAATGAGCAGTTCTTC